This entry lists 28 T cell receptor beta chains sequenced from one sample in a study of human T cells and chemical hapten exposure. Time point defined: healthy volunteer bleed at 6 weeks. Sequencing started from total RNA isolated from unfractionated whole blood. TCRdb reprocessed the RACE reads with MiXCR, giving one entry per CDR3 protein. The top ten hold around 3.6% of the sample, which has about 65,000 distinct CDR3 sequences, about 6% seen once. Sequencing was done on a sample of whole blood. The receptors come from a female donor in good health. Some clones in this sample may be carry-over from other donors' samples.

V and J are TRBV19 and TRBJ1-1; D is undetermined. Germline V gene data show CDR1 as LNHDA and CDR2 as SQIVND (reference sequence). CDR3 length equals 15 residues. V was clipped by 9 bases and J by 1 base, with 18 bases between them. The chain's CDR3 is CASKYLDVGNTEAFF. CDR3 DNA: TGTGCCAGCAAGTATCTCGACGTCGGGAACACTGAAGCTTTCTTT.

This clonotype was detected many times. This chain uses TRBV29-1 with TRBJ2-2; D is possibly TRBD1 (5 bases). Trimming shortened V by 4 bases and J by 0 bases, and 9 bases separated the two germline ends. The CDR3 runs to 14 residues. Germline-derived CDR1 and CDR2 are SQVTM and ANQGSEA. The CDR3 DNA reads TGCAGCGTTGGTACGGACACGAACACCGGGGAGCTGTTTTTT. It yields the protein CSVGTDTNTGELFF.

V usage is TRBV6-2 or TRBV6-3 and J usage is TRBJ2-7; the D gene is possibly TRBD2 (6 bases). The CDR3 contains 12 residues. In germline, CDR1 is MNHEY, CDR2 SVGEGT. V was trimmed by 7 bases and J by 3 bases, leaving 10 bases between them. Here the CDR3 reads CASIRGNYEQYF. The CDR3 region has the DNA TGTGCCAGCATTCGGGGGAACTACGAGCAGTACTTC.

This clonotype has a count of ten or more. The chain employs TRBV7-3 and TRBJ2-1; no definite D call. The germline V and J ends were trimmed by 2 bases and 0 bases, with 11 bases remaining between them. The CDR3 has 16 amino acids. The V gene's germline CDR1 is SGHTA and CDR2 FQGTGA. The CDR3 DNA is TGTGCCAGCAGCTTAGGGGTAGGTACCTCCTACAATGAGCAGTTCTTC. Protein: CASSLGVGTSYNEQFF.

The chain combines TRBV10-3 with TRBJ2-5, with 15 bases lining up with TRBD2. This CDR3 contains 15 residues. The ends lost 6 bases at V and 3 bases at J; junction bases unmatched: 2. Germline V CDR1 and CDR2: ENHRY, SYGVKD. As DNA, the CDR3 is TGTGCCATCAGCGGGACTAGCGGGAGGAAAGAGACCCAGTACTTC. Translation: CAISGTSGRKETQYF.

This clonotype came up a few times. The germline gene is not matched at one end of the junction; a read error may be the cause. The chain recombines TRBV28 with TRBJ2-3; D possibly corresponds to TRBD2 (7 bases). The CDR3 runs 13 residues. The germline V gene has CDR1 MDHEN and CDR2 SYDVKM. The CDR3 DNA reads TGTGCAAGCATCTCGGGGGGCTGGGATACGCAGTATTTT. Translation gives CASISGGWDTQYF.

This rearrangement joins TRBV5-1 to TRBJ2-1; 12 positions agree with TRBD2. The CDR3 has 16 amino acids. V lost 4 bases, J lost 8 bases, and 10 bases stayed unmatched. Germline CDR1 and CDR2: SGHRS and YFSETQ. The CDR3 bases are TGCGCCAGCAGCACACCGGGACTAGCGGGTTCCTATGAGCAGTTCTTC. Translated: CASSTPGLAGSYEQFF.

This clonotype was counted many times. The V and J genes are TRBV29-1 and TRBJ1-1, with 12 nucleotides matching TRBD1. V shed 7 bases, J shed 1 base, and the junction held 1 base outside the gene matches. Germline values: CDR1 SQVTM, CDR2 ANQGSEA. The CDR3 extends over 13 amino acids. CDR3 nucleotide sequence: TGCAGCGGGGACAGGGGGCCGAACACTGAAGCTTTCTTT. It codes for CSGDRGPNTEAFF.

This clonotype was detected many times. The chain carries TRBV4-2 and TRBJ2-3, with 11 bases aligning to TRBD2. Trimming removed 0 bases from V and 4 bases from J; junction bases left unmatched: 9. The CDR3 spans 18 residues. From germline, CDR1 is LGHNA and CDR2 YNFKEQ. The CDR3 sequence: CASSQEWVTSGRPDTQYF. The CDR3 nucleotides are TGTGCCAGCAGCCAAGAATGGGTAACTAGCGGGAGACCAGATACGCAGTATTTT.

The chain has TRBV7-2 and TRBJ1-2, with 8 bases identical to TRBD1. Per the germline V gene, CDR1 is SGHTA and CDR2 is FQGNSA. The J segment lost 7 bases and the V segment lost 5 bases, leaving 6 bases of the junction unmatched. The CDR3 has 13 amino acids. The chain's CDR3 is CASSPGGAGGYTF. In DNA, the CDR3 is TGTGCCAGCAGCCCAGGGGGCGCGGGTGGCTACACCTTC.

This clonotype was observed many times. The rearrangement uses TRBV4-1 and TRBJ2-7; TRBD2 matches at 11 bases. J lost 0 bases, V lost 4 bases, and 14 bases had no gene match. The V gene's germline CDR1 is MGHRA and CDR2 YSYEKL. CDR3 size: 19 residues. The CDR3 loop is CASSPLSGLAGGTSYEQYF. Here the CDR3 DNA reads TGCGCCAGCAGCCCCCTCTCGGGGTTAGCGGGAGGGACCTCCTACGAGCAGTACTTC.

This clonotype appeared many times. This sequence joins TRBV2 and TRBJ1-1; D may be TRBD1 (5 bases). Trimming stripped 8 bases from V and 3 bases from J, with 16 bases between. Germline CDR1 SNHLY, CDR2 FYNNEI. The CDR3 is 14 amino acids. CDR3: CASLIQVKHTEAFF. The CDR3 DNA sequence: TGTGCCAGCCTCATACAGGTAAAACACACTGAAGCTTTCTTT. Full variable domain (remainder filled in from reference TRBV2 and TRBJ1-1): EPEVTQTPSHQVTQMGQEVILRCVPISNHLYFYWYRQILGQKVEFLVSFYNNEISEKSEIFDDQFSVERPDGSNFTLKIRSTKLEDSAMYFCASLIQVKHTEAFFGQGTRLTVV.

This clonotype came up a few times. The rearrangement links TRBV2 to TRBJ2-3; D not resolved. V was clipped by 5 bases and J by 5 bases, with 8 bases between them. From germline, CDR1 is SNHLY and CDR2 FYNNEI. The CDR3 has 12 amino acids. The CDR3 loop reads CASSRAVDTQYF. The CDR3 bases are TGTGCCAGCAGTCGGGCAGTAGATACGCAGTATTTT.

This clonotype has a count of ten or more. The rearrangement joins TRBV20-1 to TRBJ2-1; TRBD2 agrees at 7 bases. The CDR3 totals 20 residues. Losses at the gene ends were 1 base for V and 0 bases for J; bases not matched to a gene: 18. CDR1 DFQATT and CDR2 SNEGSKA come from the germline V gene (reference sequence). The CDR3: CSARAGRAGRDLSSYNEQFF. The CDR3 DNA sequence: TGCAGTGCTAGAGCCGGGAGAGCGGGAAGGGATTTGAGCTCCTACAATGAGCAGTTCTTC.

At least ten counts were recorded for this clonotype. The chain couples TRBV20-1 to TRBJ2-1; maybe TRBD2 (6 bases). This CDR3 has 14 residues. Germline-derived CDR1 and CDR2 are DFQATT and SNEGSKA (reference sequence). Between the trimmed V and J ends, which lost 0 bases and 6 bases, there was a span of 12 bases. The chain's CDR3 is CSARDQLSGNEQFF. In nucleotides, the CDR3 is TGCAGTGCTAGAGACCAACTTAGCGGCAATGAGCAGTTCTTC.

This clonotype was counted many times. The rearrangement joins TRBV30 to TRBJ2-2; D is perhaps TRBD1 (5 bases). Trimming shortened V by 2 bases and J by 2 bases, and 6 bases separated the two germline ends. From germline, CDR1 is GTSNPN and CDR2 SVGIG (reference sequence). There are 13 residues in the CDR3. The DNA for the CDR3 is TGTGCCTGGAGTCAGGGTAACACCGGGGAGCTGTTTTTT. Encoded protein: CAWSQGNTGELFF. The whole variable domain, filled in from reference TRBV30 and TRBJ2-2, reads SQTIHQWPATLVQPVGSPLSLECTVEGTSNPNLYWYRQAAGRGLQLLFYSVGIGQISSEVPQNLSASRPQDRQFILSSKKLLLSDSGFYLCAWSQGNTGELFFGEGSRLTVL.

Comment on this clonotype: One junction end disagrees with the germline gene, perhaps due to a read error. The J gene is TRBJ2-5, the V gene TRBV7-7; D unclear. CDR1 is SSHAT, CDR2 FNYEAQ, per germline (reference sequence). The CDR3 has 14 amino acids. CDR3 region: CASSNIVGSETQYF. In DNA form, the CDR3 reads TGTGCTAGCAGCAACATAGTGGGAAGCGAGACCCAGTACTTC.

By sample fraction, this clonotype is medium-sized. The V call is TRBV5-1, the J call TRBJ1-5; no firm D call. Germline V gene sequence: CDR1 SGHRS, CDR2 YFSETQ. The CDR3 has 14 amino acids. With 0 bases removed from V and 2 bases from J, the gap between germline ends came to 6 bases. The CDR3 sequence: CASSLAPGNQPQHF. The CDR3 nucleotides are TGCGCCAGCAGCTTGGCGCCGGGCAATCAGCCCCAGCATTTT.

This clonotype was observed at least ten times. This sequence joins TRBV12-5 and TRBJ1-1, with no clear D. There are 12 residues in the CDR3. Germline V gives CDR1 LGHNT, CDR2 FRNRAP. With 1 base removed from V and 2 bases from J, the gap between germline ends came to 2 bases. In DNA, the CDR3 is TGTGCTAGTGGTTTGGCAAACACTGAAGCTTTCTTT. It yields the protein CASGLANTEAFF.

This clonotype showed up just a few times. The chain uses TRBV29-1 and TRBJ1-5, with unresolved D. CDR1 is SQVTM, CDR2 ANQGSEA, per germline. Between the trimmed V and J ends, which lost 3 bases and 3 bases, there was a span of 9 bases. The CDR3 sequence is 13 residues long. CDR3: CSVEEGVNQPQHF. The DNA of the CDR3 is TGCAGCGTTGAGGAGGGAGTCAATCAGCCCCAGCATTTT.

The V gene is TRBV12-3 or TRBV12-4, the J gene TRBJ2-7; D unresolved. This CDR3 has 14 amino acids. V was trimmed by 6 bases and J by 0 bases, leaving 12 bases between them. The CDR3 DNA reads TGTGCCAGCAGATCCGCAAGAAGCTCCTACGAGCAGTACTTC. This codes for CASRSARSSYEQYF.

This clonotype was seen a handful of times. The chain combines TRBV19 with TRBJ2-2; maybe TRBD2 (7 bases). Germline V gives CDR1 LNHDA, CDR2 SQIVND (reference sequence). Trimming pared 8 bases from V and 6 bases from J, leaving 10 bases between. The CDR3 has 12 residues. CDR3 sequence: CASRGGAGELFF. The CDR3, as DNA: TGTGCCAGTCGCGGGGGCGCCGGGGAGCTGTTTTTT.

This clonotype was counted only a few times. The chain recombines TRBV19 with TRBJ1-2, with 9 bases that match TRBD1. This CDR3 is 16 amino acids long. V shed 2 bases and J 4 bases; nucleotides not matched to a gene: 8. CDR1 is LNHDA, CDR2 SQIVND, per germline (reference sequence). The CDR3 DNA reads as TGTGCCAGTAGTATATTTTCTACAGGGGGCAGCTATGGCTACACCTTC. As protein: CASSIFSTGGSYGYTF.

There are many counts of this clonotype. The chain combines TRBV24-1 with TRBJ1-5; D remains ambiguous. The CDR3 is 13 amino acids. Trimming took 8 bases from V and 4 from J, leaving 11 bases between them. CDR1 and CDR2 (germline): KGHDR, SFDVKD. The CDR3 region has the DNA TGTGCCACCAATCGGACGGGAAATCAGCCCCAGCATTTT. As protein: CATNRTGNQPQHF.

There are a few counts of this clonotype. The chain uses TRBV5-6 and TRBJ1-1; D unclear. The CDR3 covers 13 residues. CDR1 is SGHDT, CDR2 YYEEEE, per germline. The V and J ends lost 1 base and 6 bases respectively, with 10 bases between them. The CDR3 DNA follows: TGTGCCAGCAGCTTGCCTTCGTTCGCTGAAGCTTTCTTT. Its protein is CASSLPSFAEAFF.

The CDR3 DNA reads as TGTGCCAGCAGCTTAACAGGGGTTGGCTACACCTTC. Its protein is CASSLTGVGYTF. The chain links TRBV7-3 to TRBJ1-2; the D gene is possibly TRBD1 (5 bases). The CDR3 covers 12 residues. Looked up from germline, CDR1 is SGHTA and CDR2 is FQGTGA. The V end was cut by 0 bases, the J end by 7 bases, with 6 bases between.

This clonotype has only one observation. CDR3 sequence: CSARLTVPNYISGANVLTF. Here the CDR3 DNA reads TGCAGTGCTAGATTAACAGTCCCAAACTACATCTCTGGGGCCAACGTCCTGACTTTC. V gene TRBV20-1 combines with J gene TRBJ2-6; unclear D gene. Germline-derived CDR1 and CDR2 are DFQATT and SNEGSKA (reference sequence). The CDR3 is 19 residues long. Trimming shortened V by 2 bases and J by 0 bases, and 20 bases separated the two germline ends.

In its sample, this clonotype is medium-sized. This chain uses TRBV29-1 with TRBJ2-1; 10 bases line up with TRBD2. This CDR3 has 14 amino acids. The V gene end was trimmed by 7 bases and the J gene end by 8 bases; junction bases not matched to a gene: 11. The germline CDR1 and CDR2 sequences are SQVTM and ANQGSEA. The CDR3 nucleotides are TGCAGCGCATACGGACTAGCGGTGAGGGATGAGCAGTTCTTC. This sequence encodes CSAYGLAVRDEQFF.